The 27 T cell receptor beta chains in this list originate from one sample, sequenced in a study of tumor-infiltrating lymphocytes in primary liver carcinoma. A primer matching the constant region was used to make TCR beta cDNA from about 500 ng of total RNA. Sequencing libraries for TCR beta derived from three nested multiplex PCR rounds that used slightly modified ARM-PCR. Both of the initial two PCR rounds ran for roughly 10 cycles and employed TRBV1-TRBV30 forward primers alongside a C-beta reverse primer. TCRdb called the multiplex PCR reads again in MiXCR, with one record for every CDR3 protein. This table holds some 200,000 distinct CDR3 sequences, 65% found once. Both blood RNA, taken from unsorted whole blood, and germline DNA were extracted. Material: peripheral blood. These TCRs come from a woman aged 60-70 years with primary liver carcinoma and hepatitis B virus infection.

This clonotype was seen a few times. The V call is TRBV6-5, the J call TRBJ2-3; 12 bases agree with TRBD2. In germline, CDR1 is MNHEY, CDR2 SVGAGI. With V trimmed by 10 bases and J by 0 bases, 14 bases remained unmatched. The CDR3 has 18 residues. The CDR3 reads CANRLTSGSYLSTDTQYF. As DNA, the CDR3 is TGTGCCAACAGGTTGACTAGCGGGAGTTATTTGAGCACAGATACGCAGTATTTT.

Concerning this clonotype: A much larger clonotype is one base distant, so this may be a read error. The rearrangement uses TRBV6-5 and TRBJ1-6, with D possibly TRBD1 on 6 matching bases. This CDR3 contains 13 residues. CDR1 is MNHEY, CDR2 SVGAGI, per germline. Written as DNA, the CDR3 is TGTGTCAGCAGTACAGGGTGGGATTCACCCCTCCACTTT. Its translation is CVSSTGWDSPLHF.

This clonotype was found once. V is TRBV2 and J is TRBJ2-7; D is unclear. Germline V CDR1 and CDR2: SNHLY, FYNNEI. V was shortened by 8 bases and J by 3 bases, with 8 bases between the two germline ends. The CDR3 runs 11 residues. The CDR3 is CASASHYEQYF. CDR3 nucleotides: TGTGCCAGCGCCTCCCACTACGAGCAGTACTTC.

The CDR3 DNA reads as TGTATCAGCAGTTACGGGAACAGGGGCGGCTACACCTTC. Translation: CISSYGNRGGYTF. V gene TRBV6-6 combines with J gene TRBJ1-2, with 7 positions matching TRBD1. The CDR3 consists of 13 residues. Germline V CDR1 and CDR2: MNHNY, SVGAGI (reference sequence).

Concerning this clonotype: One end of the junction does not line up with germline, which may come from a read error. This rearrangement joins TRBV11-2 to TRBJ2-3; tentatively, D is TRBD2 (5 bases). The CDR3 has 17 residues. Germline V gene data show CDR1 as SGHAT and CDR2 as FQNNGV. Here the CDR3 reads CASSLAMGRKSTDTQYF. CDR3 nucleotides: TGTGCCAGCAGCTTAGCAATGGGGAGAAAGAGTACAGATACGCAATATTTT.

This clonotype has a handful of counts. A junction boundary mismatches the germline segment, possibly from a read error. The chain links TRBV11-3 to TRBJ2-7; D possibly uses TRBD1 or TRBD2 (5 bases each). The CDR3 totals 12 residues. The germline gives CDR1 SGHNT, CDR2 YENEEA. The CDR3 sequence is CGSSSQWGEQYF. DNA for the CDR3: TGTGGCAGCAGCTCCCAATGGGGGGAGCAGTACTTC.

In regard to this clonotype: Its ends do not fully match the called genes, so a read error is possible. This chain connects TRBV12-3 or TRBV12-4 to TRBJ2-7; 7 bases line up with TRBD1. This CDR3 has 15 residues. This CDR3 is CASSPGTVAPYEQYF. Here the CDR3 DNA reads TGCGCCAGCAGTCCGGGGACAGTCGCCCCCTACGAGCAGTACTTC.

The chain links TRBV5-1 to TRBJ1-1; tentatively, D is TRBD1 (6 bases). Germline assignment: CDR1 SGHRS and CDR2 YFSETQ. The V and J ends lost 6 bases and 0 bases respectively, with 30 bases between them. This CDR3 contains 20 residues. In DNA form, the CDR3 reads TGCGCCAGCAACCTCGGAGGGGTACGGGGCAGGGGACCCATGAACACTGAAGCTTTCTTT. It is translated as CASNLGGVRGRGPMNTEAFF.

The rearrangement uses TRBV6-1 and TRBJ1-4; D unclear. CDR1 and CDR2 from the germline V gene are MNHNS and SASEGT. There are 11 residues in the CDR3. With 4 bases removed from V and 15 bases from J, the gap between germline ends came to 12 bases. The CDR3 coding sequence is TGTGCCAGCAGTGGCCACCATGGCATGTTTTTT. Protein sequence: CASSGHHGMFF.

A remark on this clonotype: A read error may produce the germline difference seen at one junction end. CDR3 coding DNA: TGTGCCAGCAGTTTAGCGTTGGGGGCCACAGATACGCAGTATTTT. It encodes CASSLALGATDTQYF. The chain couples TRBV11-2 to TRBJ2-3; D is possibly TRBD1 (6 bases). This CDR3 contains 15 residues. Germline-derived CDR1 and CDR2 are SGHAT and FQNNGV.

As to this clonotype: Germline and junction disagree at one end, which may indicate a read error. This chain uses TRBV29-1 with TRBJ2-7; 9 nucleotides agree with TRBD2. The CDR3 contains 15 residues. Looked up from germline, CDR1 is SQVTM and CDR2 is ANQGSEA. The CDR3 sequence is CGVGDSGRPPYEQYF. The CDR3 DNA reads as TGCGGCGTTGGGGACAGCGGGAGGCCGCCCTACGAGCAGTACTTC.

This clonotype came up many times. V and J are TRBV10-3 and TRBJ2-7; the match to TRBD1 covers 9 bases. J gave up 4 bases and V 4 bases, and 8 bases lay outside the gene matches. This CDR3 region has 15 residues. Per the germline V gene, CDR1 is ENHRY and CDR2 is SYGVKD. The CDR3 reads CAISAADRGVYEQYF. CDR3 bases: TGTGCCATCAGTGCGGCTGACAGGGGGGTATACGAGCAGTACTTC.

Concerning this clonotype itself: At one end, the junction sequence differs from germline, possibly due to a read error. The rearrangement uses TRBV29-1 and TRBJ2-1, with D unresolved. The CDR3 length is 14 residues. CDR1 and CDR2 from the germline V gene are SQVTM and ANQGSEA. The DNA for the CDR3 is TGCAGCGTTCATATACGGAGCTCCTACAATGAGCAGTCCTTC. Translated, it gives CSVHIRSSYNEQSF.

This chain's CDR3 is CASGEIVGEKFF. DNA of the CDR3: TGTGCCAGCGGTGAGATAGTAGGGGAGAAGTTCTTC. This chain uses TRBV28 with TRBJ2-1; D is tentatively TRBD1 or TRBD2 (5 bases each). The CDR3 runs to 12 residues. Trimming stripped 8 bases from V and 14 bases from J, with 19 bases between. Germline V gives CDR1 MDHEN, CDR2 SYDVKM.

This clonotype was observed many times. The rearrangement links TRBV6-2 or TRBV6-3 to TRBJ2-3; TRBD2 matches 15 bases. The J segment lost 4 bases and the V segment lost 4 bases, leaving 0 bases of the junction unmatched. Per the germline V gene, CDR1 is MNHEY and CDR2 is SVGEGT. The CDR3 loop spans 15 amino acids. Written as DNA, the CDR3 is TGTGCCAGCAGTTGGACTAGCGGGAGGGCAGATACGCAGTATTTT. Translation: CASSWTSGRADTQYF.

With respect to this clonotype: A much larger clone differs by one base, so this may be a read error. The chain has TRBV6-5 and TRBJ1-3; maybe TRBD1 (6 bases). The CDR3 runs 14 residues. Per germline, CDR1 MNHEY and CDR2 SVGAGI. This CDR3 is CASRSGGSGSTIYF. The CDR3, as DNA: TGTGCCAGCAGATCCGGGGGCTCTGGAAGCACCATATATTTT.

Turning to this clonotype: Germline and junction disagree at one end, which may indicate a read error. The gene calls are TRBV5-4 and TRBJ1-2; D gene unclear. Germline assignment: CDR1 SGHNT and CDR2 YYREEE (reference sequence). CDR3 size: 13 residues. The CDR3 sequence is CASSLDRNYGHTF. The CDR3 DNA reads TGTGCCAGCAGCTTGGACAGAAACTATGGCCACACCTTC. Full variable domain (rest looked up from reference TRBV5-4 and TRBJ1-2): ETGVTQSPTHLIKTRGQQVTLRCSSQSGHNTVSWYQQALGQGPQFIFQYYREEENGRGNFPPRFSGLQFPNYSSELNVNALELDDSALYLCASSLDRNYGHTFGSGTRLTVV.

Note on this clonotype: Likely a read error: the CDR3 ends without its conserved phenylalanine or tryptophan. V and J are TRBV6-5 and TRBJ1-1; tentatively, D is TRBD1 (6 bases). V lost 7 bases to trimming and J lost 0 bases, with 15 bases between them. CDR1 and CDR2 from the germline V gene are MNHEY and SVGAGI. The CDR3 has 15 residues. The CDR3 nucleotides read TGTGCCAGCACGATGACAGGTCTCTTGAACACTGAAGCTTTCTCT. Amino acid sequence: CASTMTGLLNTEAFS.

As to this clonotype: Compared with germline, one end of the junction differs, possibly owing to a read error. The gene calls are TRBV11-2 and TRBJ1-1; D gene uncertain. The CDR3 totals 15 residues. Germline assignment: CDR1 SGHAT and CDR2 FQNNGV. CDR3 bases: TGTGTCAGCAGCTTAAGAGCGGCAGGTAACACTGAAGCTTCCTTT. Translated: CVSSLRAAGNTEASF.

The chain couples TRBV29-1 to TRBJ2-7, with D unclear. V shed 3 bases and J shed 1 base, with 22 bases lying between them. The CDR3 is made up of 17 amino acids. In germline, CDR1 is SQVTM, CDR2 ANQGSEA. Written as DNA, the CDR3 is TGCAGCGTTGAGGAGTATAGCACAAGCGTGGGATCCTACGAGCAGTACTTC. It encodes CSVEEYSTSVGSYEQYF.

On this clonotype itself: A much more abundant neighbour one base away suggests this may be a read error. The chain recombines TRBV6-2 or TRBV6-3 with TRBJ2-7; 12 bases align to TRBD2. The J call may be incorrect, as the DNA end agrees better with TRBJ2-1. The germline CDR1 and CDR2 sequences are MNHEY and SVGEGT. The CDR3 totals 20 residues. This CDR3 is CANIRRRLAGVIGTDNEQFF. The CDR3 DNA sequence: TGTGCCAACATCCGACGGAGACTAGCGGGAGTAATTGGAACGGACAATGAGCAGTTCTTC.

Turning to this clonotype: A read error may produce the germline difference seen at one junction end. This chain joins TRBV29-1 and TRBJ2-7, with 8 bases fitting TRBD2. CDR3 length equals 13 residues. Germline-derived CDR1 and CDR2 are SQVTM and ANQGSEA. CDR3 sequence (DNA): TGCAGCGTTGTAGCGGGACGAACCTACAAGCAGTACTTC. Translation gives CSVVAGRTYKQYF.

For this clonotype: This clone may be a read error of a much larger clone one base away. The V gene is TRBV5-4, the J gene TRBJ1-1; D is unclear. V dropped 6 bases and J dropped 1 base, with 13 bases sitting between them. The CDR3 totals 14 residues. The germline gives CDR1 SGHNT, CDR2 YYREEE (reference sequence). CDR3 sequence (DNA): TGTGCCAGCACCGAGGATGGACGGAACACTGAAGCTTTCTTT. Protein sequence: CASTEDGRNTEAFF.

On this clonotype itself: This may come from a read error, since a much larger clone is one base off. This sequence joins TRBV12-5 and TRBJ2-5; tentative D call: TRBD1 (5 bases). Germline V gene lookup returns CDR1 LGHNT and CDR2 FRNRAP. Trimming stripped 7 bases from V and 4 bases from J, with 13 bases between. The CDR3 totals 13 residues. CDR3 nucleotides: TGTGCTAGTGTCTCAGGGCTTCGAGAGACCCAGTACTTC. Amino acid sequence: CASVSGLRETQYF.

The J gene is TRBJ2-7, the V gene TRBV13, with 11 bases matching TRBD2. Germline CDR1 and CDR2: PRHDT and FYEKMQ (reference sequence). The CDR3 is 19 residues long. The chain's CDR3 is CVSSLASRASGRYWDEQYF. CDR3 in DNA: TGTGTTAGCAGCTTAGCTTCAAGGGCTAGCGGGAGGTACTGGGACGAGCAGTACTTC.

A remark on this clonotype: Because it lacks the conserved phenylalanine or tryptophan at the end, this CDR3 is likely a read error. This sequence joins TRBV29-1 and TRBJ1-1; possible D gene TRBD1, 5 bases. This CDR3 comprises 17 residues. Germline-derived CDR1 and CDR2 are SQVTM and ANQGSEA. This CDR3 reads CSVEGGAGITSNTEAFL. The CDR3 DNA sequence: TGCAGCGTTGAAGGAGGGGCAGGGATTACGTCGAACACTGAGGCTTTCTTA.

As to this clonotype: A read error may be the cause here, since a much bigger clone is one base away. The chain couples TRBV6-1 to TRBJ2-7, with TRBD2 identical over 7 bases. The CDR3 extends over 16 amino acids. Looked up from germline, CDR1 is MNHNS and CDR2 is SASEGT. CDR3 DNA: TGTGCCAGCAGTGACGATAGCGGGTTCAGCTCCTACGATCAGTACTTC. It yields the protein CASSDDSGFSSYDQYF.